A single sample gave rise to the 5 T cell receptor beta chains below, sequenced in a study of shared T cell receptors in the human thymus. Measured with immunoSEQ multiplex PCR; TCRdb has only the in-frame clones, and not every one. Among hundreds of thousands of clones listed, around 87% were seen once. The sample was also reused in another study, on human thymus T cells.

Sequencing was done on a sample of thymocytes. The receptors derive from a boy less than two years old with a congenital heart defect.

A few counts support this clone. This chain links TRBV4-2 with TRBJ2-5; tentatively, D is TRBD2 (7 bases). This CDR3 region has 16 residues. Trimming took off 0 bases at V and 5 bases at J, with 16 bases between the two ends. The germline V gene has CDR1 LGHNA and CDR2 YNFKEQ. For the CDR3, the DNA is TGTGCCAGCAGCCAAGATAGGGAGGGGGATAGGGAGACCCAGTACTTC. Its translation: CASSQDREGDRETQYF.

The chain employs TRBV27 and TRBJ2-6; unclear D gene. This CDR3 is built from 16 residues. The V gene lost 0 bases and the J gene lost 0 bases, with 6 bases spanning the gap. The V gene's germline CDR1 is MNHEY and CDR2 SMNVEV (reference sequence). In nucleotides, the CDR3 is TGTGCCAGCAGTTTATCCAGGTTCTCTGGGGCCAACGTCCTGACTTTC. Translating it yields CASSLSRFSGANVLTF. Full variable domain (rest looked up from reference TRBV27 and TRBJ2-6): EAQVTQNPRYLITVTGKKLTVTCSQNMNHEYMSWYRQDPGLGLRQIYYSMNVEVTDKGDVPEGYKVSRKEKRNFPLILESPSPNQTSLYFCASSLSRFSGANVLTFGAGSRLTVL.

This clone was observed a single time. In DNA, the CDR3 is TGTGCCAGCAGCTTGAACCAGCGGGGGGGCCATGATTCCTACAATGAGCAGTTCTTC. Amino acids: CASSLNQRGGHDSYNEQFF. The chain couples TRBV5-4 to TRBJ2-1; the match to TRBD2 covers 10 bases. V was pared by 1 base and J by 1 base, with 11 bases of the junction left unmatched. CDR1 and CDR2 from the germline V gene are SGHNT and YYREEE (reference sequence). The CDR3 covers 19 residues.

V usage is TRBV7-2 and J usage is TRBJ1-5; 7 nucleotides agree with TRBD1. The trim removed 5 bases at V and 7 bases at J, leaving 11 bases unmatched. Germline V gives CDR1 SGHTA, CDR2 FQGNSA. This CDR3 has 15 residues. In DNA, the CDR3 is TGTGCCAGCAGCCTCGCCCCGGACAGGAGACAGCCCCAGCATTTT. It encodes CASSLAPDRRQPQHF.

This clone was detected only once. The CDR3, as DNA: TGTGCCAGCAGAGGCGGAGGGAATGGAAACACCATATATTTT. It specifies CASRGGGNGNTIYF. J is TRBJ1-3 and V is TRBV27; no firm D call. CDR3 size: 14 residues. CDR1 is MNHEY and CDR2 is SMNVEV in the germline V gene (reference sequence). The germline V and J ends were trimmed by 6 bases and 3 bases, with 12 bases remaining between them.